The present T cell receptor beta chain was sequenced within a study of vaccination effects on CD4 cells after COVID-19. Clones were read by immunoSEQ multiplex PCR, and TCRdb kept only the in-frame ones, dropping some. Of 70,000 to 85,000 clones in the sample, 75% to 80% are singletons; the top ten hold 2% to 2.5%. V lost 3 bases and J lost 3; bases outside the gene matches: 12. This CDR3 is 16 amino acids long. CDR1 is DFQATT and CDR2 is SNEGSKA in the germline V gene (reference sequence). Study outcomes and limitations: Cross-reaction with common cold coronaviruses was seen in only 1 of 255 vaccine-induced clones from healthy vaccinees.

The culture ran for 10 days before CD4+ T cells were isolated. About this clone: The antigen remains unidentified.

The gene calls are TRBV20-1 and TRBJ2-3; 7 nucleotides match TRBD2. Sequenced here: CD4+ T cells from PBMCs cultured without peptide, sampled before COVID-19 vaccination. The clonotype comes from a human donor who received a COVID-19 vaccine. CDR3 DNA sequence: TGCAGTGCTAGTCGTCTGGGCGGGGGTGGTACAGATACGCAGTATTTT. This gives the protein CSASRLGGGGTDTQYF.